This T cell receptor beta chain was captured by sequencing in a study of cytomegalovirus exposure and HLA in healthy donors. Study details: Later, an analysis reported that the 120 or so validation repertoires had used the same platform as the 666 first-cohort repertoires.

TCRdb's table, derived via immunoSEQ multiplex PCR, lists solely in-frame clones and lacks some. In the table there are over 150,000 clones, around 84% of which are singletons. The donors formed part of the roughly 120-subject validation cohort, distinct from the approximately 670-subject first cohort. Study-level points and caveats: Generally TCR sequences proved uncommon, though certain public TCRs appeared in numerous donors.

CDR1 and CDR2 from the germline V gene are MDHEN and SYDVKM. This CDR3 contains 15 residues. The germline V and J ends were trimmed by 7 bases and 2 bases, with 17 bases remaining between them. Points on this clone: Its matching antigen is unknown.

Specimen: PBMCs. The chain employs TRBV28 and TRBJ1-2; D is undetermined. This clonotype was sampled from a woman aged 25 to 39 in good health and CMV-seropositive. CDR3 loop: CASTPAGQENYGYTF. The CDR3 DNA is TGTGCCAGCACCCCCGCGGGCCAGGAGAACTATGGCTACACCTTC.